This TCR beta chain was observed in a study of control samples from healthy donors and cancer patients. This clone was seen only once. The data were produced by immunoSEQ multiplex PCR, yet TCRdb's version contains in-frame clones alone and is incomplete. The sample carries about 190,000 clones, around 93% recorded once. The CDR3 contains 11 residues. The ends were cut back, 3 bases at V and 4 bases at J, with 3 bases in the middle. Germline-derived CDR1 and CDR2 are SGHAT and FQNNGV. The source material was blood. This rearrangement joins TRBV11-2 to TRBJ1-2, with D uncertain. The receptor's source is a man under 40 in good health. The CDR3 DNA follows: TGTGCCAGCAGCTTTCGCTATGGCTACACCTTC. It encodes CASSFRYGYTF.